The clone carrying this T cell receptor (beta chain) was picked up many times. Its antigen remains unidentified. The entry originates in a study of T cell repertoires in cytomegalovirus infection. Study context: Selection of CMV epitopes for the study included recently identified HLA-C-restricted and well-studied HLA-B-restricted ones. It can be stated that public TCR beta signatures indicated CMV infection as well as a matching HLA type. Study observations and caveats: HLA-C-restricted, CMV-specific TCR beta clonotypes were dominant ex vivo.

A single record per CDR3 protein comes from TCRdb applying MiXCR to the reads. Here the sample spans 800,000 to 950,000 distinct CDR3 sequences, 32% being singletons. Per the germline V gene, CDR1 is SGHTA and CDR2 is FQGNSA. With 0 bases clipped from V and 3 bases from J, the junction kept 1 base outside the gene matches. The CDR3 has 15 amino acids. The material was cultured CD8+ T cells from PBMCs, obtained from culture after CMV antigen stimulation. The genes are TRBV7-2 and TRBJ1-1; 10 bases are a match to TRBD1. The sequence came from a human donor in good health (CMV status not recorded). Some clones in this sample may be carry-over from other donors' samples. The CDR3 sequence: CASSLATGGHTEAFF. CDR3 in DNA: TGTGCCAGCAGCTTAGCGACAGGGGGCCACACTGAAGCTTTCTTT.